This TCR beta chain was retrieved from a study of blood T cell repertoires in COVID-19 (dated by TCRdb to 2018 to 2021). For the study in its entirety: Collaborator samples came from the United States, Italy and Spain and covered acute and convalescent phases of COVID-19. The prospective study material was composed of cDNA or gDNA derived from T cells, B-cell-depleted T cells, or PBMCs. Deeply sampled blood TCRbeta repertoires from subjects exposed to, actively infected with, or recovered from COVID-19 were included in the dataset. A freely available public database, intended as a resource for researchers studying the immune response to SARS-CoV-2, is where the repertoires were released. Samples came from the ongoing ImmuneRACE study (first 160 participants) plus 1,254 subjects from 6 global collaborators. Nearly every sample came with metadata listing a de-identified subject ID, COVID-19 status, age in years and sex. HLA class I and class II types, where available, came from metadata supplied by the sample provider rather than from assay-based typing.

TCRbeta CDR3 regions were amplified from genomic DNA using the immunoSEQ Assay, a bias-controlled multiplex PCR. In the paper's pipeline: Within the assay, amplification of reference gene primers was used to estimate how many nucleated cells each sample contained. Sequence reads were collapsed and filtered to measure the absolute abundance of every unique TCRbeta CDR3 rearrangement. For each sample, productive Simpson clonality was calculated as the square root of Simpson's diversity index across productive rearrangements. As stored in TCRdb, this immuneACCESS dataset retains in-frame rearrangements with V and J assigned. A fraction of the clones does not appear; measured against another copy, unresolved V genes explain less than half of the discrepancy, and the remainder lacks a known reason. V and J calls and clone size come straight from that table; D and trimming were deduced from the DNA. The sample table holds under 200,000 clones, of which less than 90% were seen once. Together, the top ten hold approximately 9.9% of the sample.

This clone occurred a few times. The target of this receptor is not known. Base qualities are not provided; no much larger clone lies one nucleotide away. Overall study results and their limits: How much clinical and demographic metadata was included differed by source and by participant, and the metadata was provided uncurated.

In Seattle, one collaborating source enrolled patients while the infection was active and tracked those patients longitudinally over the course of disease. Collaborating institutions collected whole blood in K2EDTA tubes following their own protocols. Collaborator samples were shipped for TCRbeta analysis as frozen whole blood, isolated PBMCs, or DNA extracted from either sample type. The sequencing input was peripheral blood. This receptor was obtained from a woman aged 55 to 70 with COVID-19, enrolled during active disease.

At the DNA level, the sequence is TGTGCCAGCGGGGCGGATTTCTACAATGAGCAGTTCTTC. Translated, it reads CASGADFYNEQFF. The V and J genes are TRBV14 and TRBJ2-1; tentative D gene TRBD1, with 5 bases matching. The germline V gene sets CDR1 to SGHDN and CDR2 to FVKESK. V is pared back by 8 bases and J by 3 bases, with 11 bases lying between the germline termini. The CDR3, from cysteine to phenylalanine, totals 13 residues. Of all the DNA, just the CDR3 is kept, 39 bases in frame from base 1.